A selection of T cell receptor beta chains follows, all from one sample in a study of blood T cell repertoires in COVID-19. TCRdb's table, derived via immunoSEQ multiplex PCR, lists solely in-frame clones and lacks some. This repertoire shows more than 60,000 clones, approximately 85% found once; its top ten account for around 18%. Sample: peripheral blood. The source is a human donor in a cohort sampled during active COVID-19. The CDR3 runs from the conserved cysteine through the conserved F or W. The D gene is left open where the match is weak. Clone sizes are given selectively: once, few, many, or a class where the clone is expanded.

D: TRBD2
J: TRBJ2-5
V: TRBV6-5
size: -
DNA: TGTGCCAGCACCCGAACTAGCGGGGGAAAGACCCAGTACTTC
CDR3: CASTRTSGGKTQYF

D: TRBD1
J: TRBJ2-7
V: TRBV6-5
size: -
DNA: TGTGCCAGCAGTTACGGGCAGGGGGCTTACGAGCAGTACTTC
CDR3: CASSYGQGAYEQYF

D: -
J: TRBJ1-1
V: TRBV18
size: -
DNA: TGTGCCAGCTCACCCGGCGGGGGGCGGTTGAACACTGAAGCTTTCTTT
CDR3: CASSPGGGRLNTEAFF

D: -
J: TRBJ1-6
V: TRBV25-1
size: -
DNA: TGTGCCAGCAGTTCTCCAGGGGCCGTTAATTCACCCCTCCACTTT
CDR3: CASSSPGAVNSPLHF

D: TRBD2
J: TRBJ2-2
V: TRBV2
size: -
DNA: TGTGCCAGCACCGCGGGGGCGGGGGGGCGCACCGGGGAGCTGTTTTTT
CDR3: CASTAGAGGRTGELFF

D: -
J: TRBJ2-1
V: TRBV12-3/TRBV12-4
size: -
DNA: TGTGCCAGCAGCCTCTCCAGGGAACATGAGCAGTTCTTC
CDR3: CASSLSREHEQFF

D: -
J: TRBJ2-3
V: TRBV9
size: -
DNA: TGTGCCAGCAGCGTAGGGGCTAGCCCAGATACGCAGTATTTT
CDR3: CASSVGASPDTQYF

D: TRBD1
J: TRBJ1-5
V: TRBV27
size: -
DNA: TGTGCCAGCAGTTTTCGTGACAGGGGACAGCCCCAGCATTTT
CDR3: CASSFRDRGQPQHF

D: -
J: TRBJ2-6
V: TRBV18
size: -
DNA: TGTGCCAGCTCACCGATGAGAGGGGGTACCAGCTCTGGGGCCAACGTCCTGACTTTC
CDR3: CASSPMRGGTSSGANVLTF

D: -
J: TRBJ1-5
V: TRBV2
size: once
DNA: TGTGCCAGCAGTGCCAGGGTGGGCAATCAGCCCCAGCATTTT
CDR3: CASSARVGNQPQHF

D: -
J: TRBJ2-1
V: TRBV7-9
size: -
DNA: TGTGCCAGCAGTTGGCCTGAGCAGTTCTTC
CDR3: CASSWPEQFF

D: -
J: TRBJ1-4
V: TRBV2
size: -
DNA: TGTGCCAGCAGTTTAGGGGTGGGGAATGAAAAACTGTTTTTT
CDR3: CASSLGVGNEKLFF

D: TRBD1
J: TRBJ2-5
V: TRBV4-1
size: once
DNA: TGCGCCAGCAGCCCAGCCGGGACAGGGAAAGAGACCCAGTACTTC
CDR3: CASSPAGTGKETQYF

D: -
J: TRBJ1-1
V: TRBV3-1/TRBV3-2
size: -
DNA: TGTGCCAGCAGCCCCACAGCGAACACTGAAGCTTTCTTT
CDR3: CASSPTANTEAFF

D: -
J: TRBJ2-5
V: TRBV5-5
size: -
DNA: TGTGCCAGCAGCTTCATTGACAGCGAGACCCAGTACTTC
CDR3: CASSFIDSETQYF

D: TRBD1
J: TRBJ1-5
V: TRBV19
size: -
DNA: TGTGCCAGTAACAGGGGCCGACATCAGCCCCAGCATTTT
CDR3: CASNRGRHQPQHF

D: -
J: TRBJ2-5
V: TRBV2
size: -
DNA: TGTGCCACCGGACATAGCCAAGAGACCCAGTACTTC
CDR3: CATGHSQETQYF

D: TRBD1
J: TRBJ1-2
V: TRBV9
size: -
DNA: TGTGCCAGCAGCGTCGGACAGGGAGTCTATGGCTACACCTTC
CDR3: CASSVGQGVYGYTF

D: -
J: TRBJ1-5
V: TRBV3-1/TRBV3-2
size: -
DNA: TGTGCCAGCAGCCAAGGCCCGAAGAGTCAGCCCCAGCATTTT
CDR3: CASSQGPKSQPQHF

D: -
J: TRBJ1-3
V: TRBV21-1
size: -
DNA: TGTGCCAGCAGCAAGCAGATAACCAACTCTGGAAACACCATATATTTT
CDR3: CASSKQITNSGNTIYF